The source of this T cell receptor beta chain is a study of cytomegalovirus exposure and HLA in healthy donors. Study results and limitations: Generally TCR sequences proved uncommon, though certain public TCRs appeared in numerous donors. It was reportedly the case that the classifier diagnosed cytomegalovirus status with high specificity and sensitivity.

About this clone: What it binds is unknown.

V was clipped by 0 bases and J by 9 bases; unmatched bases: 6. CDR3 length: 15 amino acids. Germline CDR1 reads SGHRS; CDR2 reads YFSETQ. The PCR made use of 60 Vbeta and 13 Jbeta primers. Sequenced by immunoSEQ multiplex PCR; TCRdb stores in-frame clones only, minus some. The data hold 100,000 or so clones, with around four fifths observed a single time. The sequence derives from a woman in her forties in good health and CMV-seropositive. The sequencing sample was made of PBMCs. J is TRBJ1-6 and V is TRBV5-1; 7 bases are a match to TRBD1. The CDR3 protein is CASSLAGDRASPLHF. CDR3 nucleotide sequence: TGCGCCAGCAGCTTGGCGGGCGACAGGGCTTCACCCCTCCACTTT.